This TCR beta chain originates from a study of blood T cells in healthy people across ages. The CDR3 consists of 15 residues. Trimming pared 5 bases from V and 5 bases from J, leaving 18 bases between. The second PCR ran about 6 to 12 cycles with a sample-barcoded 5' primer and J-beta primers. One entry per CDR3 protein, called by TCRdb with MiXCR from the 5' RACE reads. The table lists about 1.6 million distinct CDR3 sequences, 30% to 35% of them singletons. This sequence originates from a woman aged 25-40 years in good health. The sequencing sample was made of blood. The rearrangement joins TRBV12-3 or TRBV12-4 to TRBJ1-1; TRBD1 is a possible D gene (6 bases). CDR3 loop: CASSPARGGATEAFF. The CDR3, as DNA: TGTGCCAGCAGTCCGGCCCGGGGGGGGGCGACTGAAGCTTTCTTT.